A single sample is the source of the 21 T cell receptor beta chains below, sequenced in a study of blood T cell repertoires in COVID-19. Data came from immunoSEQ multiplex PCR; TCRdb stores just in-frame clones and leaves some out. The sample holds about 270,000 clones, 82% seen once. Material: peripheral blood. These receptors all stem from a woman between 18 and 29 years old with acute or convalescent COVID-19.

A note on this clone: The same CDR3 arises from other DNA sequences in this sample as well. The chain employs TRBV7-2 and TRBJ1-1; 8 positions match TRBD1. V dropped 4 bases and J dropped 1; count of bases not matched to a gene: 2. The CDR3 covers 14 residues. The V gene's germline CDR1 is SGHTA and CDR2 FQGNSA. The CDR3 reads CASSSGTGNTEAFF. The CDR3 coding sequence is TGTGCCAGCAGCTCCGGGACAGGGAACACTGAAGCTTTCTTT.

The V and J genes are TRBV4-2 and TRBJ2-1; 10 positions agree with TRBD1. The CDR3 consists of 17 residues. V lost 7 bases to trimming and J lost 5 bases; unmatched junction nucleotides: 14. From germline, CDR1 is LGHNA and CDR2 YNFKEQ. The CDR3 is CASTTKSIGQGDNEQFF. As DNA, the CDR3 is TGTGCCAGCACCACTAAGAGCATTGGACAGGGGGACAATGAGCAGTTCTTC.

V and J are TRBV13 and TRBJ2-1; 8 bases are shared with TRBD2. Unmatched junction bases numbered 8, after V lost 5 bases and J lost 8 bases. The CDR3 is 14 amino acids. The germline CDR1 and CDR2 sequences are PRHDT and FYEKMQ (reference sequence). The chain's CDR3 is CASSHREGRDEQFF. In DNA, the CDR3 is TGTGCCAGCAGCCACCGGGAGGGCCGCGATGAGCAGTTCTTC.

The rearrangement uses TRBV28 and TRBJ2-2, with D possibly being TRBD2 (6 bases). Per germline, CDR1 MDHEN and CDR2 SYDVKM. CDR3 length: 19 residues. V lost 3 bases, J lost 5 bases, and 25 bases lay in between. CDR3 sequence: CASSFTSPILSGVTGELFF. CDR3 sequence (DNA): TGTGCCAGCAGTTTCACTTCCCCCATCTTATCGGGAGTTACCGGGGAGCTGTTTTTT.

The rearrangement uses TRBV7-9 and TRBJ1-1; D unresolved. Germline V gives CDR1 SEHNR, CDR2 FQNEAQ (reference sequence). This CDR3 is 12 amino acids long. The V and J ends lost 2 bases and 8 bases respectively, with 9 bases between them. The chain's CDR3 is CASSLSQAEAFF. In DNA, the CDR3 is TGTGCCAGCAGCTTATCGCAGGCCGAAGCTTTCTTT.

Concerning this clone: The same CDR3 is also encoded by other DNA sequences in this sample. The chain links TRBV18 to TRBJ2-3; 13 bases are shared with TRBD2. This CDR3 comprises 15 residues. Germline CDR1 and CDR2: KGHSH and LQKENI. The V segment lost 6 bases and the J segment 6 bases; nucleotides outside the gene matches: 6. In nucleotides, the CDR3 is TGTGCCAGCTCCCCCGGACTAGCGGGAGTGGATACGCAGTATTTT. This codes for CASSPGLAGVDTQYF. Supplemented by reference TRBV18 and TRBJ2-3, the full variable domain reads NAGVMQNPRHLVRRRGQEARLRCSPMKGHSHVYWYRQLPEEGLKFMVYLQKENIIDESGMPKERFSAEFPKEGPSILRIQQVVRGDSAAYFCASSPGLAGVDTQYFGPGTRLTVL.

Details on this clone: This CDR3 is also generated by other DNA sequences in the sample. This chain joins TRBV5-6 and TRBJ2-7; possibly TRBD2 for D (6 bases). Per germline, CDR1 SGHDT and CDR2 YYEEEE. Trimming left V 4 bases short and J 2 bases short, with 13 bases between. The CDR3 is 14 amino acids. The DNA for the CDR3 is TGTGCCAGCAGCCGCACGGGAGCCCCCTACGAGCAGTACTTC. Translation: CASSRTGAPYEQYF.

The chain combines TRBV25-1 with TRBJ1-1, with D tentatively TRBD1 (5 bases). With 6 bases removed from V and 3 bases from J, the gap between germline ends came to 14 bases. The germline V gene has CDR1 MGHDK and CDR2 SYGVNS. CDR3 length: 14 amino acids. The chain's CDR3 is CASRQGQRDTEAFF. As DNA, the CDR3 is TGTGCCAGCAGGCAAGGACAAAGGGACACTGAAGCTTTCTTT.

J is TRBJ1-5 and V is TRBV24-1, with 7 positions matching TRBD1. Germline V gene data show CDR1 as KGHDR and CDR2 as SFDVKD. The J segment lost 6 bases and the V segment lost 9 bases, leaving 4 bases of the junction unmatched. The CDR3 length is 12 residues. CDR3 sequence reads: CATRDRVQPQHF. The CDR3 DNA follows: TGTGCCACCCGAGACAGGGTTCAGCCCCAGCATTTT.

The chain joins TRBV19 to TRBJ2-3; TRBD2 agrees at 10 bases. J lost 2 bases, V lost 6 bases, and 5 bases had no gene match. This CDR3 region has 15 residues. In germline, CDR1 is LNHDA, CDR2 SQIVND (reference sequence). CDR3 protein: CASRTTSGYTDTQYF. In nucleotides, the CDR3 is TGTGCCAGTAGGACGACTAGCGGGTACACAGATACGCAGTATTTT.

This chain links TRBV27 with TRBJ2-3; weak D call: TRBD1 (6 bases). Trimming cost V 5 bases and J 4 bases, with 10 bases left between them. Germline V gives CDR1 MNHEY, CDR2 SMNVEV (reference sequence). There are 13 residues in the CDR3. The CDR3 is CASSLYRADTQYF. The CDR3 region has the DNA TGTGCCAGCAGTCTCTACAGGGCAGATACGCAGTATTTT.

The CDR3 spells CASSAPLGGSYNSPLHF. The CDR3 DNA sequence: TGTGCCAGCAGCGCCCCCTTGGGGGGCTCCTATAATTCACCCCTCCACTTT. The chain is built from TRBV11-2 and TRBJ1-6; weak D call: TRBD1 (5 bases). This CDR3 spans 17 amino acids. V lost 5 bases to trimming and J lost 0 bases, with 14 bases between them. Germline CDR1 and CDR2: SGHAT and FQNNGV.

This sequence joins TRBV12-3 or TRBV12-4 and TRBJ1-1, with D hard to call. CDR3 length: 13 residues. Trimming removed 2 bases from V and 6 bases from J, with 10 bases in between. CDR3 amino acids: CASSLIYGAEAFF. The CDR3 nucleotides are TGTGCCAGCAGTTTAATATACGGGGCTGAAGCTTTCTTT.

V gene TRBV7-9 combines with J gene TRBJ2-6, with D maybe TRBD1 (5 bases). Trimming removed 2 bases from V and 4 bases from J, with 15 bases in between. The germline gives CDR1 SEHNR, CDR2 FQNEAQ (reference sequence). CDR3 length equals 17 residues. The CDR3 sequence: CASSLTPRVFGANVLTF. The CDR3 nucleotides are TGTGCCAGCAGCTTAACTCCCAGGGTGTTCGGGGCCAACGTCCTGACTTTC. The full variable domain, with the rest looked up from reference TRBV7-9 and TRBJ2-6, is DTGVSQNPRHKITKRGQNVTFRCDPISEHNRLYWYRQTLGQGPEFLTYFQNEAQLEKSRLLSDRFSAERPKGSFSTLEIQRTEQGDSAMYLCASSLTPRVFGANVLTFGAGSRLTVL.

The chain has TRBV4-3 and TRBJ2-5; TRBD1 matches 7 bases. The CDR3 has 15 amino acids. V shed 0 bases, J shed 2 bases, and the junction held 3 bases outside the gene matches. Germline V gene lookup returns CDR1 LGHNA and CDR2 YSLEER. Here the CDR3 reads CASSQEWDRQETQYF. The DNA for the CDR3 is TGCGCCAGCAGCCAAGAATGGGACAGACAAGAGACCCAGTACTTC.

The rearrangement links TRBV7-8 to TRBJ2-2; D ambiguous. The ends were cut back, 4 bases at V and 4 bases at J, with 13 bases in the middle. CDR1 and CDR2 (germline): SGHVS, FQNEAQ. The CDR3 consists of 15 residues. The CDR3 nucleotides are TGTGCCAGCAGCTGGAGATTACCAGCCACCGGGGAGCTGTTTTTT. It encodes CASSWRLPATGELFF. The whole variable domain, filled in from reference TRBV7-8 and TRBJ2-2, reads GAGVSQSPRYKVAKRGQDVALRCDPISGHVSLFWYQQALGQGPEFLTYFQNEAQLDKSGLPSDRFFAERPEGSVSTLKIQRTQQEDSAVYLCASSWRLPATGELFFGEGSRLTVL.

The V call is TRBV13, the J call TRBJ2-1, with TRBD2 as a possible D gene (6 bases). The CDR3 is made up of 17 amino acids. The V gene's germline CDR1 is PRHDT and CDR2 FYEKMQ (reference sequence). V was clipped by 2 bases and J by 0 bases, with 14 bases between them. The CDR3 reads CASSLFGSGSSYNEQFF. In DNA form, the CDR3 reads TGTGCCAGCAGCTTATTCGGTAGCGGTAGCTCCTACAATGAGCAGTTCTTC.

V is TRBV18 and J is TRBJ2-3; no clear D gene. Trimming took off 0 bases at V and 3 bases at J, with 7 bases between the two ends. This CDR3 is built from 14 residues. The germline V gene encodes CDR1 KGHSH and CDR2 LQKENI. CDR3 residues: CASSPPTRTDTQYF. The CDR3 DNA follows: TGTGCCAGCTCACCACCTACCAGAACAGATACGCAGTATTTT.

This rearrangement joins TRBV7-9 to TRBJ2-2, with 10 nucleotides matching TRBD2. The CDR3 has 15 residues. Per the germline V gene, CDR1 is SEHNR and CDR2 is FQNEAQ (reference sequence). V lost 3 bases and J lost 6; bases outside the gene matches: 4. CDR3 sequence: CASSFLAGVSGELFF. For the CDR3, the DNA is TGTGCCAGCAGCTTCCTAGCGGGAGTATCCGGGGAGCTGTTTTTT.

V and J are TRBV5-4 and TRBJ1-1; tentatively, D is TRBD1 (5 bases). This CDR3 contains 17 residues. V lost 0 bases and J lost 1, with 16 bases in between. Germline CDR1 SGHNT, CDR2 YYREEE (reference sequence). DNA of the CDR3: TGTGCCAGCAGCTTGGTTAAACTAGCGGGGACGAACACTGAAGCTTTCTTT. This gives the protein CASSLVKLAGTNTEAFF.

There are a few counts of this clone. The J gene is TRBJ1-1, the V gene TRBV18, with D possibly matching TRBD1 (5 bases). V was cut by 4 bases and J by 1 base, with 16 bases left in between. The CDR3 is made up of 16 amino acids. Germline assignment: CDR1 KGHSH and CDR2 LQKENI. The CDR3 coding sequence is TGTGCCAGCTCACGGTGGACAAGAATTGGGAACACTGAAGCTTTCTTT. It translates to CASSRWTRIGNTEAFF.